This T cell receptor (beta chain) was sequenced for a study of T cell responses to AZD1222 COVID-19 vaccine. Study-level findings and limits: Within unmutated variant regions lay the reported targets of nearly half of spike-specific TCRs. Donors were largely white British and mainly female; clonal diversity was possibly underestimated.

On this clone: What it binds is not known.

The ends lost 1 base at V and 5 bases at J; junction bases unmatched: 11. CDR3 length: 18 residues. CDR1 is LNHNV and CDR2 is YYDKDF in the germline V gene (reference sequence). Generated by immunoSEQ multiplex PCR, the TCRdb table keeps only in-frame clones and is missing some. The sample has about 180,000 clones; around 90% are singletons. The material was peripheral blood, obtained 28 days after the second AZD1222 dose. This chain uses TRBV15 with TRBJ2-7; TRBD2 matches 13 bases. The TCR originated in an adult who received the AZD1222 COVID-19 vaccine. The CDR3 protein is CATSRAVGLAGAGNEQYF. CDR3 bases: TGTGCCACCAGCAGAGCGGTCGGACTAGCGGGAGCCGGGAACGAGCAGTACTTC.